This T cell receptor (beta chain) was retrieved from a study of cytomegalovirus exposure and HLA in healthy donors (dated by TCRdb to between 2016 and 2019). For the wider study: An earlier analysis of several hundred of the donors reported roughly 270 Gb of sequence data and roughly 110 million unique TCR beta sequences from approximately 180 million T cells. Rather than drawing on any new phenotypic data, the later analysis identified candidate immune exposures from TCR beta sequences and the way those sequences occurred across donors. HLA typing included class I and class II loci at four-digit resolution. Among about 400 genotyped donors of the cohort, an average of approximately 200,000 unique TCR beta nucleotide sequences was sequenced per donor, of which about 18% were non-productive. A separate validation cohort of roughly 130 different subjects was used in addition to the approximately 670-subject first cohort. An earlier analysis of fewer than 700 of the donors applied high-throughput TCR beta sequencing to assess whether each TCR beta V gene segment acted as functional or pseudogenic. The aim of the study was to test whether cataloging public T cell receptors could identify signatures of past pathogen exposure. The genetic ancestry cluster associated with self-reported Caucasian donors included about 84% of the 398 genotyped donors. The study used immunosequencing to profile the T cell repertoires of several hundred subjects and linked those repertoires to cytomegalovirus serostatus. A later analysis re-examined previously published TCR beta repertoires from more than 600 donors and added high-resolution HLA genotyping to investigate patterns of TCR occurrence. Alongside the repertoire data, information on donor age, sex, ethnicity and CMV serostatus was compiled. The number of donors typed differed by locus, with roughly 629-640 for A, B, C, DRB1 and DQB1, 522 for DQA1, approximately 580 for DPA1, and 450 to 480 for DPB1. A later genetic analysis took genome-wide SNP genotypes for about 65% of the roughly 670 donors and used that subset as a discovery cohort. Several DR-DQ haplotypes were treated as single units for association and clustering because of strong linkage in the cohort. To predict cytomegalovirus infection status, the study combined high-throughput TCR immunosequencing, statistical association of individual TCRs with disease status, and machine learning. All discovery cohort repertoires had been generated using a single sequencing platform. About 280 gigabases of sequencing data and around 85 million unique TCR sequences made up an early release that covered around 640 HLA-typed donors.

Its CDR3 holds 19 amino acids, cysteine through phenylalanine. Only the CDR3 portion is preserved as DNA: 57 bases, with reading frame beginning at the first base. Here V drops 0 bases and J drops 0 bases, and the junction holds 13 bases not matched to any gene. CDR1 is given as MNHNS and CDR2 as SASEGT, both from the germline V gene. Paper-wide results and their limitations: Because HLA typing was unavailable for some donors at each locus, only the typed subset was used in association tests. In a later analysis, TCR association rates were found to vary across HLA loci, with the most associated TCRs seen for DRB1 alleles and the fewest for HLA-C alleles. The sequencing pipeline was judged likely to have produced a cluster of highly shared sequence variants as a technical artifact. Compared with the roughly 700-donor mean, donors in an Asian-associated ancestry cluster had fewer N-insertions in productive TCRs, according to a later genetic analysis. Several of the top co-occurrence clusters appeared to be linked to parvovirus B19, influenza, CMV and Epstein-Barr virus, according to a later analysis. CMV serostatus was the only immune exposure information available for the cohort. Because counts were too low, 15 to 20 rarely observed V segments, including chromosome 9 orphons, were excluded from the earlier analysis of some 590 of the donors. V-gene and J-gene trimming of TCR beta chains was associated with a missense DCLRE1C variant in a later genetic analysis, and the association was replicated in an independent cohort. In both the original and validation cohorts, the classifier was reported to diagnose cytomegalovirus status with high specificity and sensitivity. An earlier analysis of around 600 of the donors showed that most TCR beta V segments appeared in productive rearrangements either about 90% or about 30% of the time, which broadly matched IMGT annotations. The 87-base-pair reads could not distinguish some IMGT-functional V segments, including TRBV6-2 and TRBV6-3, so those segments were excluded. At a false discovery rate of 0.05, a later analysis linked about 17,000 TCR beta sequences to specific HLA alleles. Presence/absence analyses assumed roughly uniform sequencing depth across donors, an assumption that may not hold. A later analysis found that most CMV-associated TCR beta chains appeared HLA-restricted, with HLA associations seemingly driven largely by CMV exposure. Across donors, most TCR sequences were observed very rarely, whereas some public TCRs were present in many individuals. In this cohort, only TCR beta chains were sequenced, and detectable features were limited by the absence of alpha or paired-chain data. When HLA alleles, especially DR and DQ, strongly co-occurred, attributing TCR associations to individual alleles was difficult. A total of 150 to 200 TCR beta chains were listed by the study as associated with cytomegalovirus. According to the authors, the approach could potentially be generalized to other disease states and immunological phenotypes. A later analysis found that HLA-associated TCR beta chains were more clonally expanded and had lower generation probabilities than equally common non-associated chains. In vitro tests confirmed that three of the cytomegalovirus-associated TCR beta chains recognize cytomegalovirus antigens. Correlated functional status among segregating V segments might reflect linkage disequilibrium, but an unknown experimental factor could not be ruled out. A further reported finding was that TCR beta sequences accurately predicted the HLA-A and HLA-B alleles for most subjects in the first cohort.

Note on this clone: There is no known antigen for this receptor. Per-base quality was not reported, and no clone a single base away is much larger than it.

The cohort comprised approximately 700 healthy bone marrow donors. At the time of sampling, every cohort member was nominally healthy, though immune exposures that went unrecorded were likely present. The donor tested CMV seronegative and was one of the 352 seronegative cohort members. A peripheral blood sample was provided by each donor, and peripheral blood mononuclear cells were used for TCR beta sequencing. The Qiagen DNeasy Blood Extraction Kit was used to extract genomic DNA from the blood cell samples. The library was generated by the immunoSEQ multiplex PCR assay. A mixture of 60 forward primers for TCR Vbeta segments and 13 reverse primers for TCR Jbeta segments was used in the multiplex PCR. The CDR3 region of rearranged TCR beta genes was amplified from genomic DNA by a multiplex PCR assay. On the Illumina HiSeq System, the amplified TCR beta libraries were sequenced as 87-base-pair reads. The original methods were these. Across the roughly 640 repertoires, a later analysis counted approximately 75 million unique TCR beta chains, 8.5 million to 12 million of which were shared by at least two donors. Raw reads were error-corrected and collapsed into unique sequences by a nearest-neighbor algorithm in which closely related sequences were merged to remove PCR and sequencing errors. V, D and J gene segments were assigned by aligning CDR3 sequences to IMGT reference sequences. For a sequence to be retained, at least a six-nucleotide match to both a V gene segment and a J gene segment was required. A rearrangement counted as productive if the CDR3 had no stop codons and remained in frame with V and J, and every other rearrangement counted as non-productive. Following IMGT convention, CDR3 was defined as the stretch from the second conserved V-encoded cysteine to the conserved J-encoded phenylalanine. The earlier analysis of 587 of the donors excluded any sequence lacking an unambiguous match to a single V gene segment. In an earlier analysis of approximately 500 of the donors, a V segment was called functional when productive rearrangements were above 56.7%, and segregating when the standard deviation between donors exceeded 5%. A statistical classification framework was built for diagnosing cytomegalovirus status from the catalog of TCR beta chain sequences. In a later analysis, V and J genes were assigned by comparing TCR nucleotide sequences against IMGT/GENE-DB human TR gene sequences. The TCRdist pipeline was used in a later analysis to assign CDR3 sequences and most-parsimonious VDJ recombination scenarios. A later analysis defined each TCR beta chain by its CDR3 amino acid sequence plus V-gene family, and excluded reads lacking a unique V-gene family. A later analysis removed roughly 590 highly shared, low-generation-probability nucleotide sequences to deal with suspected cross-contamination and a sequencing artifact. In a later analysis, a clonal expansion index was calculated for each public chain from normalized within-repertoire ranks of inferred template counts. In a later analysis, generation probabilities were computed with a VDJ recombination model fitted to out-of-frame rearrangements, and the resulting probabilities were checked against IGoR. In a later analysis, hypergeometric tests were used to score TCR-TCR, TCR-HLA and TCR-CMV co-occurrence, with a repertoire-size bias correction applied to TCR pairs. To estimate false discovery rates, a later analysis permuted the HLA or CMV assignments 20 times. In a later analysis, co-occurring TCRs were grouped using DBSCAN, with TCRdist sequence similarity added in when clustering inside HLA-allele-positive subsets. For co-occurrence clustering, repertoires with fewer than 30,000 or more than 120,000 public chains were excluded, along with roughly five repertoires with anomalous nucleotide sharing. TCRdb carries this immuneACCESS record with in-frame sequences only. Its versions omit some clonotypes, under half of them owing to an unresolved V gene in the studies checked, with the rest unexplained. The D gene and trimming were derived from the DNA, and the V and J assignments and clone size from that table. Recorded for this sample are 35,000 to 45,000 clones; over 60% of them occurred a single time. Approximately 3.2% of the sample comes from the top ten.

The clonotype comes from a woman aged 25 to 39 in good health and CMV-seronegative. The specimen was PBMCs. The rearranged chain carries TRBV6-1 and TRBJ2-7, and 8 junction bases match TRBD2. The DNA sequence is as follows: TGTGCCAGCAGTGAAGCGCGAGGACTAGCCGGGGTAGGCTCCTACGAGCAGTACTTC. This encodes CASSEARGLAGVGSYEQYF.